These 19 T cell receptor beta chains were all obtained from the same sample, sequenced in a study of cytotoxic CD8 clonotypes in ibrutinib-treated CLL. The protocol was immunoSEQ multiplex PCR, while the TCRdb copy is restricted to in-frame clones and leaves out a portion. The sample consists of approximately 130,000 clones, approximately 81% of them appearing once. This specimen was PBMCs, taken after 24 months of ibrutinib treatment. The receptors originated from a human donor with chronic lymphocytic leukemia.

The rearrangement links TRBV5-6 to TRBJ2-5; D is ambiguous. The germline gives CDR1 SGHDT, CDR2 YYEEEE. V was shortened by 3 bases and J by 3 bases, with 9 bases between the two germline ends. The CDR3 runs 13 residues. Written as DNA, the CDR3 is TGTGCCAGCAGCTGGACGGAAAAAGAGACCCAGTACTTC. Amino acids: CASSWTEKETQYF.

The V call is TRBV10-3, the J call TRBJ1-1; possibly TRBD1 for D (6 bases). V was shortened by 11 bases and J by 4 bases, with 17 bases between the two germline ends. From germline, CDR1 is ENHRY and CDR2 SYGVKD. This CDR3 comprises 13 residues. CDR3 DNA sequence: TGTGCCCTCCGGGGGGGGCTCGGCACTGAAGCTTTCTTT. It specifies CALRGGLGTEAFF.

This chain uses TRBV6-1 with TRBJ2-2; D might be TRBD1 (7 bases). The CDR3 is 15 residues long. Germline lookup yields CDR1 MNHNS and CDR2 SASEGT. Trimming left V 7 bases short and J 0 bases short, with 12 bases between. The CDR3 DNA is TGTGCCAGCAAAGGGGGGACAGCGAACACCGGGGAGCTGTTTTTT. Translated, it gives CASKGGTANTGELFF.

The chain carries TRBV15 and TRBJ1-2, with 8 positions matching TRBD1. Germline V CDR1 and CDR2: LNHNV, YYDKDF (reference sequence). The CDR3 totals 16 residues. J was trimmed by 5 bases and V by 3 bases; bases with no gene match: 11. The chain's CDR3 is CATSSLGGQGQYGYTF. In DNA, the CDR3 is TGTGCCACCAGCAGCCTTGGTGGACAGGGACAATATGGCTACACCTTC.

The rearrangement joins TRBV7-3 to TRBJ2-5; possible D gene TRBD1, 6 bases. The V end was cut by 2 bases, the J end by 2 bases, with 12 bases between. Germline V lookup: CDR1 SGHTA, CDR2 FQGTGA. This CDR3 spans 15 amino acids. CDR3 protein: CASSLRGGRQETQYF. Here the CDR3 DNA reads TGTGCCAGCAGCTTACGAGGGGGTAGACAAGAGACCCAGTACTTC.

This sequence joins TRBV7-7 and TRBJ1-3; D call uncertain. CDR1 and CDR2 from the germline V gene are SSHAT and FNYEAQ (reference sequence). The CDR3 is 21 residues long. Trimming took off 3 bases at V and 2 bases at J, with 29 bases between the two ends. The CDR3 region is CASSLSPVGSGRLETGNTIYF. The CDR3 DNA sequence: TGTGCCAGCAGCTTGAGCCCAGTTGGCAGCGGCCGACTAGAGACTGGAAACACCATATATTTT.

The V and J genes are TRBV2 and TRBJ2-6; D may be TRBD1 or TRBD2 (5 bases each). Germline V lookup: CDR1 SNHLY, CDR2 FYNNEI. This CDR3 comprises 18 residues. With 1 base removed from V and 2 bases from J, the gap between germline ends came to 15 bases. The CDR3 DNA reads TGTGCCAGCAGTGAAGGGCAGGGTGTGAGGGCTGGGGCCAACGTCCTGACTTTC. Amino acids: CASSEGQGVRAGANVLTF.

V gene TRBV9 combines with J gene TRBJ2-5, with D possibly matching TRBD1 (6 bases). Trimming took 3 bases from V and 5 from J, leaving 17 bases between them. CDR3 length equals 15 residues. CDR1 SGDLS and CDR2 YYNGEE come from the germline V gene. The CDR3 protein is CASSDLRGSGETQYF. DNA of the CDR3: TGTGCCAGCAGCGACCTCAGGGGTTCGGGTGAGACCCAGTACTTC.

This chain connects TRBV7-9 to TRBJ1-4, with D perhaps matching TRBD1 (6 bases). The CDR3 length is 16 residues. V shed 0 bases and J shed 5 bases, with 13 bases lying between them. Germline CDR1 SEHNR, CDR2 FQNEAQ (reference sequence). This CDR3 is CASSLAGGQVNEKLFF. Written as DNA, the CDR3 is TGTGCCAGCAGCTTAGCGGGGGGACAAGTAAATGAAAAACTGTTTTTT.

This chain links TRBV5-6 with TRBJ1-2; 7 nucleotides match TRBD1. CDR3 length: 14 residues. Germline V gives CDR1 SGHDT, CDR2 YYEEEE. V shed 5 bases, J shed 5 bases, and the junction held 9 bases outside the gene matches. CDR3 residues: CASSPGQNLYGYTF. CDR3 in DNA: TGTGCCAGCAGTCCGGGACAGAACCTTTATGGCTACACCTTC.

The CDR3 protein is CASIFRDSSYEQYF. The DNA for the CDR3 is TGTGCCAGCATCTTCCGGGACAGCTCCTACGAGCAGTACTTC. The V gene is TRBV2, the J gene TRBJ2-7; 7 positions agree with TRBD1. The junction had 6 bases not matched to a gene; V was cut back by 7 bases and J by 0 bases. CDR1 is SNHLY, CDR2 FYNNEI, per germline. The CDR3 totals 14 residues.

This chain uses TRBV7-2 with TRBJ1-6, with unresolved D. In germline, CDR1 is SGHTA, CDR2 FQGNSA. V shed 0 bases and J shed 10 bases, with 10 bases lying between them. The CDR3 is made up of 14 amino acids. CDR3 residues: CASSLAFPGSPLHF. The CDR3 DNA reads TGTGCCAGCAGCTTAGCGTTTCCGGGGTCACCCCTCCACTTT.

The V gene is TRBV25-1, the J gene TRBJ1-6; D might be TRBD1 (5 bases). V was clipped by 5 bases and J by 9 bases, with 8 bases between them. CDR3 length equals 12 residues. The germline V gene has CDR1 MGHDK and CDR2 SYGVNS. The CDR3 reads CASSSGTSPLHF. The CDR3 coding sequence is TGTGCCAGCAGTTCCGGGACTTCACCCCTCCACTTT.

CDR3 DNA sequence: TGTGCCAGCAGTGAATATGGGGCTAGCACAGATACGCAGTATTTT. This gives the protein CASSEYGASTDTQYF. The chain joins TRBV2 to TRBJ2-3; TRBD1 is a possible D gene (5 bases). Deletions cut 2 bases from V and 0 bases from J, with 9 bases between. This CDR3 has 15 residues. Germline V gene data show CDR1 as SNHLY and CDR2 as FYNNEI.

The CDR3 reads CASSLLRDQTFF. CDR3 sequence (DNA): TGTGCCAGTAGCCTACTCCGGGACCAAACTTTCTTT. V is TRBV19 and J is TRBJ1-1, with D perhaps TRBD1 (5 bases). The germline gives CDR1 LNHDA, CDR2 SQIVND (reference sequence). The CDR3 sequence is 12 residues long. Trimming took 6 bases from V and 12 from J, leaving 17 bases between them.

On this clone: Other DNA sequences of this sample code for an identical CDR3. CDR3 sequence (DNA): TGTGCCAGCAGTTTCCGTAGCTCCTATAATTCACCCCTCCACTTT. As protein: CASSFRSSYNSPLHF. This rearrangement joins TRBV27 to TRBJ1-6, with D unclear. There are 15 residues in the CDR3. Trimming pared 3 bases from V and 0 bases from J, leaving 6 bases between. The germline V gene has CDR1 MNHEY and CDR2 SMNVEV (reference sequence).

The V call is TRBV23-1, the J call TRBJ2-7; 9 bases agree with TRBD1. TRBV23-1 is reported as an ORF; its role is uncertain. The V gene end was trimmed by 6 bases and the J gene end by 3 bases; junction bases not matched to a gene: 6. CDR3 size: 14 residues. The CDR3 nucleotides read TGCGCCAGCAGCCCTAGGACAGGGGTCTACGAGCAGTACTTC. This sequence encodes CASSPRTGVYEQYF.

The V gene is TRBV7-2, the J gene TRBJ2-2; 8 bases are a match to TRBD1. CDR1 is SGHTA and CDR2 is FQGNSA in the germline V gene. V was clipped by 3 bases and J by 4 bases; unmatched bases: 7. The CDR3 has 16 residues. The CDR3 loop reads CASSLFRGRVTGELFF. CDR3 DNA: TGTGCCAGCAGCTTGTTCAGGGGGCGGGTCACCGGGGAGCTGTTTTTT.

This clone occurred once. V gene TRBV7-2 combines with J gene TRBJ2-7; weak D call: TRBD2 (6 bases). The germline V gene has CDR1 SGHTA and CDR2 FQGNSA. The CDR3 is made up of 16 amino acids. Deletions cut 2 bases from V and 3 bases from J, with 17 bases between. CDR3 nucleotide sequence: TGTGCCAGCAGCTTAAAGAACGTCCCGGGGGTCTACGAGCAGTACTTC. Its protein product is CASSLKNVPGVYEQYF.